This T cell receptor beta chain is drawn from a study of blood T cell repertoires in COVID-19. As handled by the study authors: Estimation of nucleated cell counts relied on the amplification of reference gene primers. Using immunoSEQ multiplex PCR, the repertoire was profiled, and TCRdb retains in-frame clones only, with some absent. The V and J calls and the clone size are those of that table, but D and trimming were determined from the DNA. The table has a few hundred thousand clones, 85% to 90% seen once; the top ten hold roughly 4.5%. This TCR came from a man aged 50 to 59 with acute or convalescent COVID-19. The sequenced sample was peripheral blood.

Here the CDR3 DNA reads TGTGCCACCAGCAGCCCTCAGCCCGGCGGGAATGGCAATCAGCCCCAGCATTTT. The encoded protein is CATSSPQPGGNGNQPQHF. The V and J genes are TRBV15 and TRBJ1-5, with D unresolved. The V end lost 3 bases, the J end lost 2 bases, and 20 bases lay between the germline ends. Germline CDR1 LNHNV, CDR2 YYDKDF (reference sequence). The CDR3 has 18 residues.